The rows below give T cell receptor beta chains drawn from one sample of a study of T cell responses to AZD1222 COVID-19 vaccine. Clones were read by immunoSEQ multiplex PCR, and TCRdb kept only the in-frame ones, dropping some. The repertoire includes over 100,000 clones, around 90% of them detected once, and roughly 7% sits in the top ten. The sample was peripheral blood, taken on day 0 of AZD1222 vaccination. The origin of the receptors is an adult in good health. The conserved cysteine and the conserved F or W are not part of the CDR3 here. The D gene is left open where the match is weak.

j_call: TRBJ2-1
d_call: NA
v_call: TRBV7-2
cdr3_aa: ASSFLAVLGGGEQF

j_call: TRBJ2-5
d_call: NA
v_call: TRBV2
cdr3_aa: ASSEVPQETQY

j_call: TRBJ1-3
d_call: NA
v_call: TRBV12-3/TRBV12-4
cdr3_aa: ASTGGGNTIY

j_call: TRBJ2-7
d_call: NA
v_call: TRBV7-2
cdr3_aa: ASSLGRAYEQY

j_call: TRBJ2-2
d_call: TRBD2
v_call: TRBV7-6
cdr3_aa: ASSLGLAGVTGELF

j_call: TRBJ2-7
d_call: NA
v_call: TRBV30
cdr3_aa: AGSPGAPSYEQY

j_call: TRBJ2-2
d_call: NA
v_call: TRBV14
cdr3_aa: ASSHPPAHTGELF

j_call: TRBJ2-2
d_call: TRBD1
v_call: TRBV6-6
cdr3_aa: ASSSRTGGGELF

j_call: TRBJ2-1
d_call: NA
v_call: TRBV7-3
cdr3_aa: ASSNWQSGEQF

j_call: TRBJ2-7
d_call: NA
v_call: TRBV19
cdr3_aa: ASTTIGVEQY

j_call: TRBJ2-7
d_call: TRBD2
v_call: TRBV6-5
cdr3_aa: ASRPLANNEQY

j_call: TRBJ1-5
d_call: TRBD1
v_call: TRBV3-1/TRBV3-2
cdr3_aa: ASSPTGPGQPQH

j_call: TRBJ2-3
d_call: NA
v_call: TRBV6-5
cdr3_aa: ASSSSELYTDTQY

j_call: TRBJ2-1
d_call: TRBD2
v_call: TRBV19
cdr3_aa: ASSLTSGISVEQF

j_call: TRBJ2-2
d_call: NA
v_call: TRBV29-1
cdr3_aa: SVEELGAGTGELF

j_call: TRBJ2-1
d_call: NA
v_call: TRBV23-1
cdr3_aa: AATGPLPSYNEQF

j_call: TRBJ1-2
d_call: NA
v_call: TRBV29-1
cdr3_aa: SVRTLENYGYT

j_call: TRBJ1-5
d_call: NA
v_call: TRBV7-2
cdr3_aa: ASSLNGAKNNQPQH

j_call: TRBJ1-2
d_call: NA
v_call: TRBV7-9
cdr3_aa: ASSFHRSYGYT

j_call: TRBJ2-7
d_call: NA
v_call: TRBV5-1
cdr3_aa: ASSLQGYEQY

j_call: TRBJ1-1
d_call: NA
v_call: TRBV19
cdr3_aa: ASSYRLNTEAF

j_call: TRBJ2-4
d_call: NA
v_call: TRBV21-1
cdr3_aa: ASSKDRPVAKNIQY

j_call: TRBJ1-4
d_call: NA
v_call: TRBV9
cdr3_aa: ASSRDPTGKLF

j_call: TRBJ1-2
d_call: TRBD1
v_call: TRBV7-9
cdr3_aa: ASSLGDRDFGGYT

j_call: TRBJ2-7
d_call: NA
v_call: TRBV18
cdr3_aa: ASSPSGTYEQY

j_call: TRBJ1-2
d_call: NA
v_call: TRBV11-2
cdr3_aa: ASSFGYLVADYT

j_call: TRBJ2-1
d_call: NA
v_call: TRBV15
cdr3_aa: ATTQGRDSYNEQF

j_call: TRBJ2-2
d_call: NA
v_call: TRBV10-2
cdr3_aa: ASRLAGTGELF

j_call: TRBJ1-2
d_call: NA
v_call: TRBV6-5
cdr3_aa: ASSYRAQGGKGYT

j_call: TRBJ1-1
d_call: TRBD1
v_call: TRBV6-5
cdr3_aa: ASVTDRVGTEAF

j_call: TRBJ2-2
d_call: NA
v_call: TRBV6-2/TRBV6-3
cdr3_aa: ASSYLLTVNTGELF

j_call: TRBJ1-2
d_call: TRBD1
v_call: TRBV3-1/TRBV3-2
cdr3_aa: ASKGTAYGYT

j_call: TRBJ2-7
d_call: NA
v_call: TRBV27
cdr3_aa: ASSQVGDPYEQY

j_call: TRBJ2-5
d_call: TRBD1
v_call: TRBV7-3
cdr3_aa: ASSSGGQGGWETQY

j_call: TRBJ1-1
d_call: NA
v_call: TRBV11-1
cdr3_aa: ASSLENRVTEAF

j_call: TRBJ2-1
d_call: TRBD2
v_call: TRBV18
cdr3_aa: ASSPRTSGRNYNEQF

j_call: TRBJ2-1
d_call: NA
v_call: TRBV2
cdr3_aa: ASTMTGAYNEQF

j_call: TRBJ2-7
d_call: NA
v_call: TRBV25-1
cdr3_aa: ASGYSYEQY

j_call: TRBJ1-6
d_call: TRBD1
v_call: TRBV27
cdr3_aa: ASSTPGQGNSPLH

j_call: TRBJ1-5
d_call: NA
v_call: TRBV19
cdr3_aa: ASSRQFNQPQH

j_call: TRBJ2-1
d_call: NA
v_call: TRBV7-2
cdr3_aa: ASSFGASSYNEQF

j_call: TRBJ2-7
d_call: TRBD2
v_call: TRBV5-6
cdr3_aa: ASSPSRDYLYEQY

j_call: TRBJ1-6
d_call: NA
v_call: TRBV5-4
cdr3_aa: ASSHGPPPLH

j_call: TRBJ1-5
d_call: NA
v_call: TRBV3-1/TRBV3-2
cdr3_aa: ASSQGYLGSNQPQH

j_call: TRBJ1-3
d_call: NA
v_call: TRBV4-3
cdr3_aa: ASSQGASGNTIY

j_call: TRBJ1-6
d_call: NA
v_call: TRBV12-3/TRBV12-4
cdr3_aa: ASSLYKSAPLH

j_call: TRBJ2-3
d_call: NA
v_call: TRBV18
cdr3_aa: ASSPPNDGTDTQY

j_call: TRBJ2-3
d_call: TRBD2
v_call: TRBV30
cdr3_aa: AWSLTRERGNTDTQY

j_call: TRBJ1-1
d_call: NA
v_call: TRBV5-1
cdr3_aa: ASSRINANTEAF